This T cell receptor (beta chain) came from a study of blood T cells in healthy people across ages. Donation came from healthy Caucasian individuals in Russia who were aged about 6 to 90. General observations from the study: Naive T cell percentage strongly correlated with TCR beta diversity.

This clonotype was picked up a small number of times. Its antigen remains unidentified. The germline V gene encodes CDR1 SGHRS and CDR2 YFSETQ. This CDR3 has 15 amino acids. With 3 bases clipped from V and 3 bases from J, the junction kept 6 bases outside the gene matches. With a J-beta primer mix and a sample-barcoded 5' primer, a second PCR ran about 7 to 12 cycles. Every individual sample yielded 3 million or more paired-end reads (each containing CDR3). TCRdb used MiXCR to reprocess the 5' RACE reads, holding one entry per CDR3 protein. This repertoire shows about 1,500,000 distinct CDR3 sequences, 42% found once; its top ten account for 7.9%.

The chain links TRBV5-1 to TRBJ2-3; 8 bases map to TRBD2. This clonotype was obtained from a woman aged 18-29 years in good health. The specimen sequenced was blood. CDR3 in DNA: TGCGCCAGCAGCTGGGGCGGGGGGTTGACAGATACGCAGTATTTT. It encodes CASSWGGGLTDTQYF.